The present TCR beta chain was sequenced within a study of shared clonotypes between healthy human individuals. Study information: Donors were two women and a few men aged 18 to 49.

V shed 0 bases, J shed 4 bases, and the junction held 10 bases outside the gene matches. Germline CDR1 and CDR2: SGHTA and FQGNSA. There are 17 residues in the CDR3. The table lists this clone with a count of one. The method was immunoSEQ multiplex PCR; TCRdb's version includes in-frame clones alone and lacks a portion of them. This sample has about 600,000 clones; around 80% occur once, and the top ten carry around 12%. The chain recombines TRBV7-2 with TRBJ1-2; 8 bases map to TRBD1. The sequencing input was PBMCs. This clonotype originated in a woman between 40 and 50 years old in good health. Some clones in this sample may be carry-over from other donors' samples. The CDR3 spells CASSLALDRERGYGYTF. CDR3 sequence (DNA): TGTGCCAGCAGCTTAGCTTTGGACAGGGAAAGGGGCTATGGCTACACCTTC.